The 15 T cell receptor beta chains given below trace back to one sample, sequenced in a study of identical twins. TCRdb reprocessed the 5' RACE reads via MiXCR and lists one record per CDR3 protein. The sample lists approximately 220,000 distinct CDR3 sequences, approximately 8.3% occurring once. These sequences were also reported in another study, on yellow fever vaccine responses in identical twins.

The sample was memory (CD45RO+) T cells sorted from blood. Source of these receptors: a woman aged 18-35 years in good health.

This clonotype was detected only a few times. This chain joins TRBV27 and TRBJ1-1, with D possibly matching TRBD1 (5 bases). The CDR3 sequence is 15 residues long. V was trimmed by 2 bases and J by 5 bases, leaving 15 bases between them. Germline assignment: CDR1 MNHEY and CDR2 SMNVEV (reference sequence). CDR3 in amino acids: CASSLVSGRGTEAFF. CDR3 coding DNA: TGTGCCAGCAGTTTAGTATCCGGACGGGGGACTGAAGCTTTCTTT.

This chain joins TRBV5-4 and TRBJ2-7; the match to TRBD2 covers 10 bases. The length of the CDR3 is 14 residues. After removal of 6 bases from V and 5 bases from J, the junction contained 8 bases not matched to a gene. The germline CDR1 and CDR2 sequences are SGHNT and YYREEE (reference sequence). CDR3 coding DNA: TGTGCCAGCACCCCCCAGCGGGAGGGTCACGAGCAGTACTTC. It encodes CASTPQREGHEQYF. The full variable domain, its missing parts supplied by reference TRBV5-4 and TRBJ2-7, is ETGVTQSPTHLIKTRGQQVTLRCSSQSGHNTVSWYQQALGQGPQFIFQYYREEENGRGNFPPRFSGLQFPNYSSELNVNALELDDSALYLCASTPQREGHEQYFGPGTRLTVT.

This clonotype has at least ten counts. V gene TRBV6-1 combines with J gene TRBJ2-1; 14 positions agree with TRBD2. V was clipped by 11 bases and J by 7 bases; unmatched bases: 10. Germline CDR1 and CDR2: MNHNS and SASEGT. The CDR3 has 15 residues. The DNA of the CDR3 is TGTGCCTCATCGACTAGCGGGGGGGCAGCGAATGAGCAGTTCTTC. Translated, it gives CASSTSGGAANEQFF.

This clonotype was counted only a few times. The chain uses TRBV5-4 and TRBJ2-2, with 10 nucleotides matching TRBD2. V was pared by 0 bases and J by 4 bases, with 3 bases of the junction left unmatched. Germline-derived CDR1 and CDR2 are SGHNT and YYREEE (reference sequence). The CDR3 contains 16 residues. DNA of the CDR3: TGTGCCAGCAGCTTGGGCGGACTAGCGGTCACCGGGGAGCTGTTTTTT. Protein: CASSLGGLAVTGELFF.

The chain recombines TRBV7-6 with TRBJ2-2; weak D call: TRBD2 (5 bases). Trimming cost V 1 base and J 4 bases, with 16 bases left between them. Germline values: CDR1 SGHVS, CDR2 FNYEAQ. The CDR3 is made up of 17 amino acids. In nucleotides, the CDR3 is TGTGCCAGCAGCTTAGTATTTGGGGAAGGAGGCACCGGGGAGCTGTTTTTT. Translated, it gives CASSLVFGEGGTGELFF.

This chain uses TRBV10-3 with TRBJ2-5; TRBD2 matches at 11 bases. The J segment lost 2 bases and the V segment lost 0 bases, leaving 2 bases of the junction unmatched. The CDR3 contains 16 residues. Germline assignment: CDR1 ENHRY and CDR2 SYGVKD. The CDR3 spells CAISESLAGGQETQYF. CDR3 sequence (DNA): TGTGCCATCAGTGAGTCGCTAGCGGGGGGTCAAGAGACCCAGTACTTC.

This clonotype was counted a few times. DNA for the CDR3: TGTGCCAGCAGTGATAGTGGGAGCAGCACAGATACGCAGTATTTT. Amino acid sequence: CASSDSGSSTDTQYF. This chain joins TRBV25-1 and TRBJ2-3; D is perhaps TRBD2 (5 bases). V was shortened by 3 bases and J by 0 bases, with 10 bases between the two germline ends. The CDR3 loop spans 15 amino acids. CDR1 is MGHDK and CDR2 is SYGVNS in the germline V gene. Together with reference TRBV25-1 and TRBJ2-3, the CDR3 gives the full variable domain: EADIYQTPRYLVIGTGKKITLECSQTMGHDKMYWYQQDPGMELHLIHYSYGVNSTEKGDLSSESTVSRIRTEHFPLTLESARPSHTSQYLCASSDSGSSTDTQYFGPGTRLTVL.

This clonotype was picked up many times. The V call is TRBV7-2, the J call TRBJ2-1, with 14 bases matching TRBD2. With V trimmed by 2 bases and J by 8 bases, 5 bases remained unmatched. This CDR3 is 16 amino acids long. The germline CDR1 and CDR2 sequences are SGHTA and FQGNSA. CDR3 region: CASSLMGLAGADEQFF. Written as DNA, the CDR3 is TGTGCCAGCAGCTTAATGGGACTAGCGGGAGCCGATGAGCAGTTCTTC.

This clonotype was recorded many times. The chain combines TRBV3-1 with TRBJ1-1; D perhaps matches TRBD1 (6 bases). The CDR3 is 13 residues long. Germline CDR1 LGHDT, CDR2 YNNKEL (reference sequence). Trimming stripped 3 bases from V and 6 bases from J, with 11 bases between. CDR3 loop: CASSQAGGAEAFF. CDR3 nucleotide sequence: TGTGCCAGCAGCCAGGCCGGGGGCGCTGAAGCTTTCTTT.

There are many counts of this clonotype. The rearrangement links TRBV6-5 to TRBJ1-1; maybe TRBD1 (6 bases). Germline V gives CDR1 MNHEY, CDR2 SVGAGI. Trimming left V 0 bases short and J 0 bases short, with 8 bases between. CDR3 size: 15 residues. This CDR3 is CASSYSQGMNTEAFF. The CDR3 DNA sequence: TGTGCCAGCAGTTACTCGCAGGGGATGAACACTGAAGCTTTCTTT.

The rearrangement uses TRBV28 and TRBJ2-7, with 10 bases fitting TRBD1. V shed 3 bases, J shed 2 bases, and the junction held 7 bases outside the gene matches. This CDR3 region has 16 residues. Per the germline V gene, CDR1 is MDHEN and CDR2 is SYDVKM. CDR3 loop: CASSLAGQGPAYEQYF. The CDR3 DNA sequence: TGTGCCAGCAGTTTGGCGGGACAGGGGCCAGCCTACGAGCAGTACTTC.

The genes are TRBV5-1 and TRBJ2-5; 16 bases match TRBD2. Trimming removed 3 bases from V and 4 bases from J; junction bases left unmatched: 6. The CDR3 spans 17 residues. Germline CDR1 is SGHRS and CDR2 is YFSETQ. DNA for the CDR3: TGCGCCAGCAGCTCGGGACTAGCGGGGGGGCCATCAGAGACCCAGTACTTC. Translating it yields CASSSGLAGGPSETQYF.

This clonotype was observed many times. This chain uses TRBV7-2 with TRBJ2-7; D gene ambiguous. CDR3 length equals 14 residues. Trimming removed 1 base from V and 2 bases from J, with 9 bases in between. The germline V gene has CDR1 SGHTA and CDR2 FQGNSA. This CDR3 is CASSLVLGTYEQYF. The CDR3 bases are TGTGCCAGCAGCTTAGTTCTCGGAACCTACGAGCAGTACTTC. Full variable domain (outside the CDR3, taken from reference TRBV7-2 and TRBJ2-7): GAGVSQSPSNKVTEKGKDVELRCDPISGHTALYWYRQSLGQGLEFLIYFQGNSAPDKSGLPSDRFSAERTGGSVSTLTIQRTQQEDSAVYLCASSLVLGTYEQYFGPGTRLTVT.

This clonotype was seen only a few times. The V and J genes are TRBV3-1 and TRBJ2-2, with 14 bases lining up with TRBD2. CDR1 and CDR2 from the germline V gene are LGHDT and YNNKEL (reference sequence). The trim removed 4 bases at V and 5 bases at J, leaving 9 bases unmatched. The CDR3 consists of 18 residues. CDR3 coding DNA: TGTGCCAGCAGCCCGGCGACTAGCGGGGGGGCCGGGACCGGGGAGCTGTTTTTT. Protein: CASSPATSGGAGTGELFF.

This clonotype was seen only a few times. This rearrangement joins TRBV7-9 to TRBJ2-7, with D possibly TRBD2 on 6 matching bases. CDR3 length equals 16 residues. V was cut by 4 bases and J by 2 bases, with 18 bases left in between. Germline V gives CDR1 SEHNR, CDR2 FQNEAQ (reference sequence). CDR3 DNA: TGTGCCAGCAGCTCCATGGACGGACTATCCACCTACGAGCAGTACTTC. Protein product: CASSSMDGLSTYEQYF.